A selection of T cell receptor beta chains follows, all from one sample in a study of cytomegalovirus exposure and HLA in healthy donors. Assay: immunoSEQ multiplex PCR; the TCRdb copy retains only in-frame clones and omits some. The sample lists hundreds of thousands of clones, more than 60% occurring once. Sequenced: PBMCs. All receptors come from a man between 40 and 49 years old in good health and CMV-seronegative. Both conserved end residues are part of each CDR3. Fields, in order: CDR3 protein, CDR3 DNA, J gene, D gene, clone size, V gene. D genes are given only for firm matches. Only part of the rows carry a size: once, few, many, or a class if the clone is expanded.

CDR3: CASSPSGAIETQYF
DNA: TGTGCCAGCAGCCCTAGCGGAGCTATAGAGACCCAGTACTTC
J: TRBJ2-5
D: TRBD2
size: -
V: TRBV6-5

CDR3: CASNPQGPSTEAFF
DNA: TGTGCCAGCAACCCACAGGGGCCGAGCACTGAAGCTTTCTTT
J: TRBJ1-1
D: TRBD1
size: few
V: TRBV6-6

CDR3: CASSDESGVLAKNIQYF
DNA: TGTGCCAGCAGTGACGAGTCAGGGGTCTTAGCCAAAAACATTCAGTACTTC
J: TRBJ2-4
D: -
size: -
V: TRBV2

CDR3: CASSHLRTLSTGGEAFF
DNA: TGTGCCAGCTCACACCTCAGGACACTCTCCACCGGCGGTGAAGCTTTCTTT
J: TRBJ1-1
D: -
size: -
V: TRBV18

CDR3: CASSVRDRGWYGYTF
DNA: TGTGCCAGCAGTGTCCGGGACAGGGGTTGGTATGGCTACACCTTC
J: TRBJ1-2
D: TRBD1
size: -
V: TRBV2

CDR3: CASSWRQGQETQYF
DNA: TGTGCCAGCAGCTGGAGACAGGGGCAAGAGACCCAGTACTTC
J: TRBJ2-5
D: TRBD1
size: -
V: TRBV13

CDR3: CASSLGQEPSYEQYF
DNA: TGCGCCAGCAGCCTGGGACAGGAACCCTCCTACGAGCAGTACTTC
J: TRBJ2-7
D: TRBD1
size: -
V: TRBV5-1

CDR3: CASSQKTGAISGANVLTF
DNA: TGCGCCAGCAGCCAAAAGACAGGGGCTATATCTGGGGCCAACGTCCTGACTTTC
J: TRBJ2-6
D: TRBD1
size: -
V: TRBV4-1

CDR3: CASSPGTGHQPQHF
DNA: TGTGCCAGCAGCCCAGGGACAGGACATCAGCCCCAGCATTTT
J: TRBJ1-5
D: TRBD1
size: -
V: TRBV7-9

CDR3: CSVMYGTGFSDTQYF
DNA: TGCAGCGTCATGTATGGGACAGGGTTTTCAGATACGCAGTATTTT
J: TRBJ2-3
D: TRBD1
size: once
V: TRBV29-1

CDR3: CASSSEGAGVASGYTF
DNA: TGTGCCAGCAGCTCCGAAGGGGCAGGCGTCGCTTCTGGCTACACCTTC
J: TRBJ1-2
D: -
size: once
V: TRBV7-2

CDR3: CATSKGQGADGNTIYF
DNA: TGTGCCACCAGCAAGGGACAGGGGGCGGATGGAAACACCATATATTTT
J: TRBJ1-3
D: TRBD1
size: -
V: TRBV15

CDR3: CASSPLALRGGQDTQYF
DNA: TGCGCCAGCAGCCCGCTGGCCCTGCGGGGGGGCCAAGATACGCAGTATTTT
J: TRBJ2-3
D: TRBD2
size: -
V: TRBV4-1

CDR3: CASSLRQGSYEQYF
DNA: TGTGCCAGCAGCTTACGACAGGGGTCCTACGAGCAGTACTTC
J: TRBJ2-7
D: TRBD1
size: -
V: TRBV7-2

CDR3: CASGLAAYEQYF
DNA: TGTGCCAGCGGACTAGCGGCCTACGAGCAGTACTTC
J: TRBJ2-7
D: TRBD2
size: -
V: TRBV25-1

CDR3: CASNPGNQPQHF
DNA: TGTGCCAGCAACCCAGGCAATCAGCCCCAGCATTTT
J: TRBJ1-5
D: -
size: -
V: TRBV6-1

CDR3: CASSSIPGQGETQYF
DNA: TGTGCCAGCAGCAGCATCCCGGGACAGGGGGAGACCCAGTACTTC
J: TRBJ2-5
D: TRBD1
size: -
V: TRBV5-8

CDR3: CASSADYSNQPQHF
DNA: TGTGCCAGTAGTGCGGATTATAGCAATCAGCCCCAGCATTTT
J: TRBJ1-5
D: -
size: -
V: TRBV19

CDR3: CATSKSTGNRDIRYGYTF
DNA: TGTGCCACCAGCAAATCCACCGGGAACCGGGACATTCGTTATGGCTACACCTTC
J: TRBJ1-2
D: -
size: -
V: TRBV15

CDR3: CASSEGRGTGTYEKLFF
DNA: TGTGCCAGCAGTGAAGGAAGAGGGACAGGGACGTATGAAAAACTGTTTTTT
J: TRBJ1-4
D: TRBD1
size: few
V: TRBV6-1

CDR3: CASSSAPSRGSYEQYF
DNA: TGCGCCAGCAGCTCGGCTCCCTCTAGGGGCTCCTACGAGCAGTACTTC
J: TRBJ2-7
D: -
size: -
V: TRBV5-1

CDR3: CASSTRPVQDYGYTF
DNA: TGTGCCAGCTCCACCCGTCCGGTTCAGGACTATGGCTACACCTTC
J: TRBJ1-2
D: -
size: -
V: TRBV18

CDR3: CSAASADEQFF
DNA: TGCAGTGCTGCCTCCGCGGATGAGCAGTTCTTC
J: TRBJ2-1
D: -
size: -
V: TRBV20-1

CDR3: CASSLSGETQYF
DNA: TGTGCCAGCAGCTTATCGGGAGAGACCCAGTACTTC
J: TRBJ2-5
D: -
size: -
V: TRBV7-2

CDR3: CASSSTGRFEKLFF
DNA: TGTGCCAGCAGCTCGACAGGGCGGTTTGAAAAACTGTTTTTT
J: TRBJ1-4
D: TRBD1
size: -
V: TRBV7-9

CDR3: CASSRGTGEVIQYF
DNA: TGCGCCAGCAGCAGAGGGACAGGGGAGGTCATTCAGTACTTC
J: TRBJ2-4
D: TRBD1
size: -
V: TRBV5-1

CDR3: CASSGTGNEQYF
DNA: TGTGCCAGCAGTGGGACAGGGAACGAGCAGTACTTC
J: TRBJ2-7
D: TRBD1
size: -
V: TRBV25-1

CDR3: CASSLRTADYGYTF
DNA: TGTGCCAGCAGCTTAAGGACAGCCGACTATGGCTACACCTTC
J: TRBJ1-2
D: -
size: many
V: TRBV21-1

CDR3: CASTKRGFTSVLRREQYF
DNA: TGTGCCAGCACTAAGAGGGGTTTTACTAGCGTCCTTCGTCGGGAGCAGTACTTC
J: TRBJ2-7
D: -
size: few
V: TRBV21-1

CDR3: CASSQDLAVEEQYF
DNA: TGTGCCAGCAGCCAAGATCTAGCGGTTGAGGAGCAGTACTTC
J: TRBJ2-7
D: TRBD2
size: -
V: TRBV4-2

CDR3: CASSSPGASGVHEQYF
DNA: TGTGCCAGCAGTTCACCTGGTGCTAGCGGGGTTCACGAGCAGTACTTC
J: TRBJ2-7
D: TRBD2
size: -
V: TRBV5-6

CDR3: CASSSYFPSTDTQYF
DNA: TGTGCCAGCAGCTCTTACTTTCCTAGCACAGATACGCAGTATTTT
J: TRBJ2-3
D: -
size: -
V: TRBV13

CDR3: CASSRQINQPQHF
DNA: TGTGCCAGCAGTCGACAGATCAATCAGCCCCAGCATTTT
J: TRBJ1-5
D: -
size: -
V: TRBV2

CDR3: CASSGTGVNTGELFF
DNA: TGTGCCAGTAGTGGGACAGGGGTGAACACCGGGGAGCTGTTTTTT
J: TRBJ2-2
D: TRBD1
size: -
V: TRBV19

CDR3: CASSITSGGPRDTQYF
DNA: TGTGCCAGTAGTATTACCAGCGGGGGCCCAAGGGATACGCAGTATTTT
J: TRBJ2-3
D: TRBD2
size: -
V: TRBV19

CDR3: CASSGGTGGTDTEAFF
DNA: TGTGCCAGCAGTGGTGGTACGGGGGGTACGGACACTGAAGCTTTCTTT
J: TRBJ1-1
D: -
size: -
V: TRBV6-1

CDR3: CASSPTGGRGNEQFF
DNA: TGTGCCAGCAGCCCCACGGGGGGCCGGGGGAATGAGCAGTTCTTC
J: TRBJ2-1
D: -
size: -
V: TRBV6-5

CDR3: CASSYIGGMNTEAFF
DNA: TGTGCCAGCAGCTACATAGGGGGAATGAACACTGAAGCTTTCTTT
J: TRBJ1-1
D: -
size: -
V: TRBV9

CDR3: CASSLLAMADTQYF
DNA: TGTGCCAGCAGCTTGTTAGCGATGGCAGATACGCAGTATTTT
J: TRBJ2-3
D: -
size: -
V: TRBV13

CDR3: CASSQKSGSYEQYF
DNA: TGTGCCAGCAGCCAAAAAAGCGGTTCCTACGAGCAGTACTTC
J: TRBJ2-7
D: -
size: -
V: TRBV14

CDR3: CASRDSYTEAFF
DNA: TGTGCCAGCAGGGACAGCTACACTGAAGCTTTCTTT
J: TRBJ1-1
D: -
size: -
V: TRBV27

CDR3: CASSFRQEVQETQYF
DNA: TGTGCCAGCAGTTTCCGACAGGAAGTCCAAGAGACCCAGTACTTC
J: TRBJ2-5
D: -
size: -
V: TRBV27

CDR3: CASTREGRGVRNSPLHF
DNA: TGTGCCAGCACCAGAGAGGGCAGGGGCGTCCGAAATTCACCCCTCCACTTT
J: TRBJ1-6
D: -
size: once
V: TRBV5-8

CDR3: CASSQVMSDTTNEKLFF
DNA: TGCGCCAGCAGCCAAGTTATGTCAGATACAACTAATGAAAAACTGTTTTTT
J: TRBJ1-4
D: -
size: -
V: TRBV4-1

CDR3: CASSGSTGGVYSPLHF
DNA: TGTGCCAGCAGTGGGTCGACAGGGGGAGTCTATTCACCCCTCCACTTT
J: TRBJ1-6
D: TRBD1
size: -
V: TRBV6-1

CDR3: CASSANASGSYNEQFF
DNA: TGTGCCAGTAGCGCTAACGCTAGCGGGAGTTACAATGAGCAGTTCTTC
J: TRBJ2-1
D: TRBD2
size: -
V: TRBV19

CDR3: CASLRGPNTEAFF
DNA: TGTGCCAGCTTAAGGGGTCCGAACACTGAAGCTTTCTTT
J: TRBJ1-1
D: -
size: -
V: TRBV27

CDR3: CASSLVSLLAGNEQFF
DNA: TGTGCCAGCAGCTTAGTCTCGCTACTAGCAGGCAATGAGCAGTTCTTC
J: TRBJ2-1
D: -
size: -
V: TRBV7-2

CDR3: CASSDSGTGLHKETQYF
DNA: TGTGCCAGCAGTGACTCGGGGACAGGTCTTCACAAAGAGACCCAGTACTTC
J: TRBJ2-5
D: TRBD1
size: -
V: TRBV6-4

CDR3: CASSVGTDNQPQHF
DNA: TGTGCCAGCAGTGTCGGGACAGATAATCAGCCCCAGCATTTT
J: TRBJ1-5
D: TRBD1
size: -
V: TRBV28

CDR3: CASTNTVYRDNEQFF
DNA: TGTGCCAGCACCAATACCGTATACAGGGACAATGAGCAGTTCTTC
J: TRBJ2-1
D: -
size: few
V: TRBV6-6

CDR3: CASSKGQLNSPLHF
DNA: TGTGCCAGTAGTAAAGGACAGTTAAATTCACCCCTCCACTTT
J: TRBJ1-6
D: -
size: -
V: TRBV19

CDR3: CASSQVGLAEGTDTQYF
DNA: TGTGCCAGCAGCCAAGTGGGTCTAGCGGAGGGGACAGATACGCAGTATTTT
J: TRBJ2-3
D: TRBD2
size: -
V: TRBV4-2